The 8 T cell receptor beta chains reported below all come from one sample, sequenced in a study of T cell clonotyping in hematopoietic cell transplantation. Sequencing was performed with immunoSEQ multiplex PCR; in TCRdb, only in-frame clones are kept and a portion is missing. The top ten hold roughly 27% of the sample, which has about 4,600 clones, 77% seen once. Sequenced material: peripheral blood mononuclear cells, taken 100 days after allogeneic stem cell transplant. The receptors originated from a female patient in her 50s who had an allogeneic stem cell transplant from an unrelated donor, so the T cells may come from the graft donor. Some clones in this sample may be carry-over from other donors' samples.

This chain uses TRBV30 with TRBJ2-3; 9 bases align to TRBD2. In germline, CDR1 is GTSNPN, CDR2 SVGIG (reference sequence). V trimming: 8 bases; J trimming: 0 bases; junction bases outside the gene matches: 9. The CDR3 is 15 amino acids. CDR3 DNA: TGTGCCGTTCCGGCTAGCGGGACTAGCACAGATACGCAGTATTTT. Amino acid sequence: CAVPASGTSTDTQYF. Combining the CDR3 with reference TRBV30 and TRBJ2-3 gives the whole variable domain SQTIHQWPATLVQPVGSPLSLECTVEGTSNPNLYWYRQAAGRGLQLLFYSVGIGQISSEVPQNLSASRPQDRQFILSSKKLLLSDSGFYLCAVPASGTSTDTQYFGPGTRLTVL.

This chain uses TRBV6-4 with TRBJ2-2, with 7 bases fitting TRBD2. CDR3 length equals 14 residues. CDR1 MRHNA and CDR2 SNTAGT come from the germline V gene. The ends lost 6 bases at V and 6 bases at J; junction bases unmatched: 7. The DNA for the CDR3 is TGTGCCAGCAGGGATCCGGGGGGATCCGGGGAGCTGTTTTTT. This sequence encodes CASRDPGGSGELFF.

The chain uses TRBV11-2 and TRBJ1-6; TRBD1 might be the D (5 bases). Germline values: CDR1 SGHAT, CDR2 FQNNGV. The CDR3 contains 13 residues. V was clipped by 1 base and J by 17 bases, with 15 bases between them. CDR3 region: CASSLGTGAPIHF. In DNA form, the CDR3 reads TGTGCCAGCAGCTTAGGAACCGGGGCTCCGATCCACTTT. Combining the CDR3 with reference TRBV11-2 and TRBJ1-6 gives the whole variable domain EAGVAQSPRYKIIEKRQSVAFWCNPISGHATLYWYQQILGQGPKLLIQFQNNGVVDDSQLPKDRFSAERLKGVDSTLKIQPAKLEDSAVYLCASSLGTGAPIHFGNGTRLTVT.

The rearrangement uses TRBV19 and TRBJ2-7; tentative D call: TRBD1 (5 bases). Per germline, CDR1 LNHDA and CDR2 SQIVND (reference sequence). The CDR3 consists of 14 residues. V shed 2 bases and J shed 2 bases, with 10 bases lying between them. The CDR3 here is CASSIQGDTYEQYF. CDR3 nucleotides: TGTGCCAGTAGTATACAAGGGGATACCTACGAGCAGTACTTC.

This clone has only a few counts. V is TRBV19 and J is TRBJ1-1; D unclear. This CDR3 spans 14 amino acids. V dropped 1 base and J dropped 3 bases, with 9 bases sitting between them. CDR1 LNHDA and CDR2 SQIVND come from the germline V gene (reference sequence). The CDR3 bases are TGTGCCAGTAGTATAGGGAGTGTGGACACTGAAGCTTTCTTT. This encodes CASSIGSVDTEAFF.

The chain uses TRBV2 and TRBJ2-1; maybe TRBD1 (6 bases). Germline lookup yields CDR1 SNHLY and CDR2 FYNNEI. V gave up 6 bases and J gave up 1 base, with 7 bases separating them. The CDR3 is 13 amino acids. This CDR3 reads CASSGQSYNEQFF. The DNA for the CDR3 is TGTGCCAGCAGCGGACAGTCCTACAATGAGCAGTTCTTC.

The rearrangement links TRBV10-3 to TRBJ1-3; 8 bases are shared with TRBD1. The CDR3 is 14 amino acids. The ends lost 6 bases at V and 2 bases at J; junction bases unmatched: 3. Germline CDR1 and CDR2: ENHRY and SYGVKD. In DNA form, the CDR3 reads TGTGCCATCAGGGGCAGGGGGCCTGGAAACACCATATATTTT. Amino acids: CAIRGRGPGNTIYF.

This rearrangement joins TRBV30 to TRBJ1-2; perhaps TRBD1 as D (6 bases). Trimming cost V 3 bases and J 8 bases, with 13 bases left between them. This CDR3 comprises 12 residues. The germline V gene encodes CDR1 GTSNPN and CDR2 SVGIG (reference sequence). The CDR3 reads CAWSEGVPGYTF. The DNA for the CDR3 is TGTGCCTGGAGCGAGGGGGTTCCAGGCTACACCTTC.